Presented here are 31 T cell receptor beta chains from one specimen sequenced in a study of blood T cell repertoires in COVID-19. Produced via immunoSEQ multiplex PCR; TCRdb's table is partial and in-frame only. There are about 76,000 clones in the sample; approximately 86% occur only once, and more than 10% lies in the top ten. Sequencing input: peripheral blood. The receptors were gathered from a human donor in a cohort sampled during active COVID-19.

V gene TRBV6-1 combines with J gene TRBJ2-7; 7 positions match TRBD1. The length of the CDR3 is 13 residues. Germline loops: CDR1 MNHNS, CDR2 SASEGT. Germline trimming cut 11 bases from V and 3 bases from J; bases unmatched to any gene: 10. Here the CDR3 DNA reads TGTGCCGCCAGTGAAGGGGGCTACTACGAGCAGTACTTC. Protein: CAASEGGYYEQYF.

CDR3 sequence (DNA): TGTGCCATTAGCAAGCGGGGGGGCCCCTACAATGAGCAGTTCTTC. Translating gives CAISKRGGPYNEQFF. The chain combines TRBV19 with TRBJ2-1; TRBD2 agrees at 10 bases. J gave up 2 bases and V 10 bases, and 8 bases lay outside the gene matches. Germline-derived CDR1 and CDR2 are LNHDA and SQIVND (reference sequence). The CDR3 runs 15 residues.

The chain recombines TRBV24-1 with TRBJ2-3; TRBD2 matches at 10 bases. Germline CDR1 and CDR2: KGHDR and SFDVKD. With 0 bases clipped from V and 4 bases from J, the junction kept 6 bases outside the gene matches. The CDR3 consists of 17 residues. The CDR3 spells CATSDLHSGGAPDTQYF. The CDR3 DNA reads as TGTGCCACCAGTGATTTGCACAGCGGGGGGGCCCCAGATACGCAGTATTTT.

The rearrangement links TRBV19 to TRBJ2-3, with 9 nucleotides matching TRBD1. V dropped 0 bases and J dropped 5; count of bases not matched to a gene: 9. Germline assignment: CDR1 LNHDA and CDR2 SQIVND (reference sequence). The CDR3 is made up of 17 amino acids. The CDR3 loop reads CASSIDLWTGVVDTQYF. CDR3 DNA sequence: TGTGCCAGTAGTATAGATCTATGGACAGGGGTTGTAGATACGCAGTATTTT. The complete variable domain, with remaining parts taken from reference TRBV19 and TRBJ2-3, reads DGGITQSPKYLFRKEGQNVTLSCEQNLNHDAMYWYRQDPGQGLRLIYYSQIVNDFQKGDIAEGYSVSREKKESFPLTVTSAQKNPTAFYLCASSIDLWTGVVDTQYFGPGTRLTVL.

The chain combines TRBV3-1 (or the pseudogene TRBV3-2) with TRBJ2-3, with D uncertain. CDR1 and CDR2 from the germline V gene are LGHDT and YNNKEL (reference sequence). The germline V and J ends were trimmed by 5 bases and 0 bases, with 12 bases remaining between them. The CDR3 consists of 15 residues. The chain's CDR3 is CASSTQSPSTDTQYF. The CDR3 DNA sequence: TGTGCCAGCAGCACGCAGTCGCCGAGCACAGATACGCAGTATTTT.

V gene TRBV7-2 combines with J gene TRBJ1-1, with D unclear. The CDR3 is 14 amino acids. V was pared by 2 bases and J by 4 bases, with 11 bases between. Germline V gene sequence: CDR1 SGHTA, CDR2 FQGNSA. CDR3 region: CASSLREVGTEAFF. The CDR3 nucleotides read TGTGCCAGCAGCTTAAGGGAGGTAGGCACTGAAGCTTTCTTT.

V gene TRBV28 combines with J gene TRBJ1-2, with a tentative D call TRBD1 (5 bases). The V end lost 3 bases, the J end lost 3 bases, and 8 bases lay between the germline ends. Germline-derived CDR1 and CDR2 are MDHEN and SYDVKM. The CDR3 contains 13 residues. CDR3 sequence reads: CASSLRQHYGYTF. DNA of the CDR3: TGTGCCAGCAGTTTGAGACAGCACTATGGCTACACCTTC.

The genes are TRBV6-5 and TRBJ1-6; 8 bases map to TRBD1. CDR3 length equals 14 residues. CDR1 and CDR2 (germline): MNHEY, SVGAGI. With V trimmed by 6 bases and J by 5 bases, 3 bases remained unmatched. Here the CDR3 DNA reads TGTGCCAGCAGACTGACAGGGGATAATTCACCCCTCCACTTT. This translates into CASRLTGDNSPLHF.

V is TRBV6-5 and J is TRBJ2-5; TRBD2 is a possible D gene (6 bases). Germline CDR1 is MNHEY and CDR2 is SVGAGI. CDR3 length: 14 amino acids. Deletions cut 2 bases from V and 5 bases from J, with 12 bases between. CDR3 coding DNA: TGTGCCAGCAGTTACGCCACGGCGGGGGAGACCCAGTACTTC. Amino acids: CASSYATAGETQYF.

The rearrangement joins TRBV2 to TRBJ2-5; 7 positions agree with TRBD1. The CDR3 sequence is 13 residues long. The germline CDR1 and CDR2 sequences are SNHLY and FYNNEI. Trimming took 9 bases from V and 2 from J; bases not matched to a gene: 6. The CDR3 loop reads CASRPGQQETQYF. The CDR3 nucleotides read TGTGCCAGTCGACCGGGACAGCAAGAGACCCAGTACTTC.

The V gene is TRBV7-9, the J gene TRBJ2-1, with D perhaps TRBD2 (7 bases). Trimming left V 8 bases short and J 1 base short, with 12 bases between. Germline V gives CDR1 SEHNR, CDR2 FQNEAQ (reference sequence). The CDR3 runs 14 residues. As DNA, the CDR3 is TGTGCCAGCTCGGGGGGCAGTTCCTACAATGAGCAGTTCTTC. This sequence encodes CASSGGSSYNEQFF.

The chain has TRBV28 and TRBJ2-3; 7 nucleotides line up with TRBD1. CDR3 length equals 16 residues. CDR1 is MDHEN and CDR2 is SYDVKM in the germline V gene. V lost 3 bases and J lost 2; bases outside the gene matches: 8. CDR3 in amino acids: CASSFGTGANTDTQYF. In nucleotides, the CDR3 is TGTGCCAGCAGTTTTGGCACAGGGGCCAACACAGATACGCAGTATTTT.

This chain's CDR3 is CASSLGGGDAYEQYF. The CDR3, as DNA: TGTGCCAGCAGCTTGGGAGGGGGGGACGCCTACGAGCAGTACTTC. The chain joins TRBV5-5 to TRBJ2-7; TRBD2 might be the D (7 bases). V was cut by 0 bases and J by 2 bases, with 12 bases left in between. The CDR3 has 15 amino acids. CDR1 SGHKS and CDR2 YYEKEE come from the germline V gene (reference sequence).

This clone was observed once. CDR3 sequence reads: CASSIWAGVLGNQPQHF. The CDR3 DNA reads as TGTGCCAGTAGTATTTGGGCAGGGGTACTAGGCAATCAGCCCCAGCATTTT. The gene calls are TRBV19 and TRBJ1-5; D possibly corresponds to TRBD1 (6 bases). The germline V gene has CDR1 LNHDA and CDR2 SQIVND (reference sequence). Trimming took off 3 bases at V and 2 bases at J, with 17 bases between the two ends. This CDR3 comprises 17 residues.

V and J are TRBV5-1 and TRBJ1-1; 9 bases line up with TRBD1. CDR1 and CDR2 (germline): SGHRS, YFSETQ. With 4 bases clipped from V and 2 bases from J, the junction kept 9 bases outside the gene matches. This CDR3 comprises 16 residues. The CDR3 nucleotides are TGCGCCAGCAGCGGGGGACAGGGTAATCTCAACACTGAAGCTTTCTTT. Translating gives CASSGGQGNLNTEAFF.

The genes are TRBV6-5 and TRBJ2-2; tentative D call: TRBD2 (6 bases). In germline, CDR1 is MNHEY, CDR2 SVGAGI. Trimming took off 7 bases at V and 1 base at J, with 13 bases between the two ends. The CDR3 length is 15 residues. In nucleotides, the CDR3 is TGTGCCAGCAACCGCGGGACCAAGAACACCGGGGAGCTGTTTTTT. Translating it yields CASNRGTKNTGELFF.

J is TRBJ2-5 and V is TRBV24-1; 11 nucleotides line up with TRBD1. Trimming cost V 3 bases and J 5 bases; bases outside gene matches: 4. CDR3 length equals 15 residues. The germline V gene has CDR1 KGHDR and CDR2 SFDVKD. The CDR3 is CATSDTRTGGETQYF. The DNA of the CDR3 is TGTGCCACCAGTGATACCCGGACAGGGGGCGAGACCCAGTACTTC.

V gene TRBV30 combines with J gene TRBJ1-3; D is possibly TRBD1 (6 bases). This CDR3 is 16 amino acids long. Per the germline V gene, CDR1 is GTSNPN and CDR2 is SVGIG (reference sequence). Trimming left V 1 base short and J 4 bases short, with 17 bases between. CDR3 residues: CAWSGFGPGDGNTIYF. The CDR3 coding sequence is TGTGCCTGGAGTGGATTTGGGCCAGGGGACGGAAACACCATATATTTT.

The chain couples TRBV18 to TRBJ1-2, with TRBD1 identical over 10 bases. V shed 3 bases, J shed 0 bases, and the junction held 7 bases outside the gene matches. Germline loops: CDR1 KGHSH, CDR2 LQKENI. The CDR3 is made up of 17 amino acids. CDR3 sequence reads: CASSPTLGQGTNYGYTF. The CDR3 DNA is TGTGCCAGCTCACCGACATTGGGACAGGGGACTAACTATGGCTACACCTTC.

Turning to this clone: Additional DNA sequences in this sample encode the identical CDR3. J is TRBJ1-2 and V is TRBV5-5, with D possibly TRBD1 on 6 matching bases. This CDR3 is 14 amino acids long. Trimming cost V 7 bases and J 8 bases, with 21 bases left between them. Germline CDR1 and CDR2: SGHKS and YYEKEE (reference sequence). The CDR3 region is CASAPGGGGRGYTF. CDR3 bases: TGTGCCAGCGCTCCGGGCGGGGGGGGGCGAGGCTACACCTTC.

The chain couples TRBV7-9 to TRBJ1-1; 8 nucleotides match TRBD1. Germline assignment: CDR1 SEHNR and CDR2 FQNEAQ (reference sequence). V shed 5 bases and J 0 bases; nucleotides not matched to a gene: 5. This CDR3 contains 15 residues. The CDR3 loop is CASSISTGVNTEAFF. The CDR3 coding sequence is TGTGCCAGCAGCATATCGACAGGGGTGAACACTGAAGCTTTCTTT.

This clone was seen only a few times. The V gene is TRBV18, the J gene TRBJ2-7; TRBD1 matches at 9 bases. Germline V lookup: CDR1 KGHSH, CDR2 LQKENI. V dropped 3 bases and J dropped 0; count of bases not matched to a gene: 3. CDR3 size: 15 residues. CDR3 region: CASSPTGGSSYEQYF. DNA for the CDR3: TGTGCCAGCTCACCGACAGGGGGGAGCTCCTACGAGCAGTACTTC.

This chain connects TRBV19 to TRBJ2-5; 7 nucleotides agree with TRBD1. V dropped 9 bases and J dropped 0; count of bases not matched to a gene: 10. Germline values: CDR1 LNHDA, CDR2 SQIVND (reference sequence). CDR3 length: 15 residues. CDR3 sequence (DNA): TGTGCCAGCCAATCCGGGACAGCTGACCAAGAGACCCAGTACTTC. Its protein is CASQSGTADQETQYF.

In regard to this clone: Other DNA sequences in the same sample also yield this CDR3. The chain joins TRBV6-2 or TRBV6-3 to TRBJ2-2; 7 bases agree with TRBD1. CDR1 and CDR2 (germline): MNHEY, SVGEGT. The CDR3 length is 15 residues. V was clipped by 6 bases and J by 2 bases; unmatched bases: 6. CDR3 amino acids: CASSTYRGNTGELFF. CDR3 nucleotides: TGTGCCAGCAGCACCTACAGGGGAAACACCGGGGAGCTGTTTTTT.

The rearrangement joins TRBV3-1 (or the pseudogene TRBV3-2) to TRBJ1-2, with D perhaps matching TRBD1 (6 bases). The CDR3 is 16 residues long. V dropped 0 bases and J dropped 4 bases, with 15 bases sitting between them. CDR1 and CDR2 from the germline V gene are LGHDT and YNNKEL (reference sequence). The CDR3 spells CASSQDMTGSRYGYTF. CDR3 coding DNA: TGTGCCAGCAGCCAAGATATGACAGGTTCCCGCTATGGCTACACCTTC.

This clone was seen a handful of times. The chain carries TRBV5-6 and TRBJ1-2; weak D call: TRBD1 (6 bases). CDR3 length: 14 amino acids. Trimming shortened V by 1 base and J by 3 bases, and 10 bases separated the two germline ends. CDR1 and CDR2 (germline): SGHDT, YYEEEE. The CDR3 DNA is TGTGCCAGCAGCTTGCAGGGGTCTGACTATGGCTACACCTTC. Its protein product is CASSLQGSDYGYTF.

The gene calls are TRBV11-1 and TRBJ2-4, with 8 bases matching TRBD1. Germline V gene sequence: CDR1 SGHAT, CDR2 FQDESV (reference sequence). The V gene end was trimmed by 1 base and the J gene end by 7 bases; junction bases not matched to a gene: 6. The CDR3 covers 15 residues. This chain's CDR3 is CASSLGQGARNIQYF. The DNA of the CDR3 is TGTGCCAGCAGCTTAGGGCAGGGGGCGCGTAACATTCAGTACTTC.

V and J are TRBV2 and TRBJ2-7; 10 bases agree with TRBD1. With 4 bases clipped from V and 4 bases from J, the junction kept 4 bases outside the gene matches. This CDR3 spans 14 amino acids. CDR1 SNHLY and CDR2 FYNNEI come from the germline V gene. CDR3 in DNA: TGTGCCAGCAGTGCAGGACAGGGGGGATACGAGCAGTACTTC. Translated: CASSAGQGGYEQYF.

CDR3 nucleotides: TGTGCCAGCAGCTTAAGGGTCCCTAACTCATACGGGGCTAATGAAAAACTGTTTTTT. Protein product: CASSLRVPNSYGANEKLFF. The chain links TRBV7-9 to TRBJ1-4; D not certain. The length of the CDR3 is 19 residues. Germline assignment: CDR1 SEHNR and CDR2 FQNEAQ (reference sequence). V was cut by 2 bases and J by 3 bases, with 22 bases left in between. The complete variable domain, with remaining parts taken from reference TRBV7-9 and TRBJ1-4, reads DTGVSQNPRHKITKRGQNVTFRCDPISEHNRLYWYRQTLGQGPEFLTYFQNEAQLEKSRLLSDRFSAERPKGSFSTLEIQRTEQGDSAMYLCASSLRVPNSYGANEKLFFGSGTQLSVL.

This clone has only a few counts. This rearrangement joins TRBV10-1 to TRBJ1-3; tentative D call: TRBD1 (6 bases). Germline CDR1 reads WNHNN; CDR2 reads SYGVQD (reference sequence). The CDR3 consists of 13 residues. V lost 8 bases and J lost 4, with 12 bases in between. CDR3 in amino acids: CASLRGLGNTIYF. The CDR3 bases are TGCGCCAGCCTGAGGGGGTTGGGAAACACCATATATTTT.

V gene TRBV19 combines with J gene TRBJ2-7, with TRBD1 matching 8 bases. The CDR3 is made up of 16 amino acids. Losses at the gene ends were 5 bases for V and 1 base for J; bases not matched to a gene: 10. CDR1 is LNHDA and CDR2 is SQIVND in the germline V gene (reference sequence). CDR3 sequence (DNA): TGTGCCAGTAGTGGTCTGAGACAGGGGAGGTCCTACGAGCAGTACTTC. Translated, it gives CASSGLRQGRSYEQYF.